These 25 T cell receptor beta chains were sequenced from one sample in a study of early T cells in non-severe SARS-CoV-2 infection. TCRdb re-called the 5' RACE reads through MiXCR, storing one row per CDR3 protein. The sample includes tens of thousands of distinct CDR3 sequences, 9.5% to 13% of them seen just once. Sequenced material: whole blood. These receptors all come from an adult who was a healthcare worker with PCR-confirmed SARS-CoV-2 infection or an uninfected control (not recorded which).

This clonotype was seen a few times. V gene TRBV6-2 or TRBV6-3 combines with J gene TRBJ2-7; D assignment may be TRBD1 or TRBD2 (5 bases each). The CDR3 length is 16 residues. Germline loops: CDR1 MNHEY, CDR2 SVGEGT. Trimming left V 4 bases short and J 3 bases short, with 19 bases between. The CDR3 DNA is TGTGCCAGCAGTTGGAGGACCGTCGAGGGGCACTACGAGCAGTACTTC. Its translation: CASSWRTVEGHYEQYF.

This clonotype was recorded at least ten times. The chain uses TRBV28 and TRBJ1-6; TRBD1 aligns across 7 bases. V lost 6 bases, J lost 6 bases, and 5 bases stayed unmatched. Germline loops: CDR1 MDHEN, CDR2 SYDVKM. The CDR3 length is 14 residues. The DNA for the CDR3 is TGTGCCAGCAGCGCGGGACAGATTAATTCACCCCTCCACTTT. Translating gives CASSAGQINSPLHF.

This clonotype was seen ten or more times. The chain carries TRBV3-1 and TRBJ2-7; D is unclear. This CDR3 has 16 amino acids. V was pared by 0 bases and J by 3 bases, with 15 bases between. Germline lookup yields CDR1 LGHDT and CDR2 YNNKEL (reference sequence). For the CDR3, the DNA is TGTGCCAGCAGCCAAGATCTCCTTGGCAGCCTCTACGAGCAGTACTTC. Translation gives CASSQDLLGSLYEQYF.

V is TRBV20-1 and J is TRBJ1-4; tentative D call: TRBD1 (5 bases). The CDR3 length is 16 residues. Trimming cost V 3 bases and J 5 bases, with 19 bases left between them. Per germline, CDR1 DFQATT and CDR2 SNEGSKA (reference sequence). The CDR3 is CSAREPRGLQNEKLFF. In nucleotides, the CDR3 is TGCAGTGCTAGGGAGCCTCGGGGACTGCAAAATGAAAAACTGTTTTTT.

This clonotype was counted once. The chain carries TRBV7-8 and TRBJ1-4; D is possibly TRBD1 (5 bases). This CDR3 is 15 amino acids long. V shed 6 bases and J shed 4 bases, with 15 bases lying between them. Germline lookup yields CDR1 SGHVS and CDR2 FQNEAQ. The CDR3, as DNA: TGTGCCAGCAGGCCCTCCGGGACGGTTAATGAAAAACTGTTTTTT. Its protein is CASRPSGTVNEKLFF.

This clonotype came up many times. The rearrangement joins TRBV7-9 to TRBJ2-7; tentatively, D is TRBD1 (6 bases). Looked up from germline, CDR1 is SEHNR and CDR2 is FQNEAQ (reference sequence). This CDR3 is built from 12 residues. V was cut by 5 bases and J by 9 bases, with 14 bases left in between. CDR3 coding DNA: TGTGCCAGCAGCACTACGGACAGCGGGCAGTACTTC. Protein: CASSTTDSGQYF.

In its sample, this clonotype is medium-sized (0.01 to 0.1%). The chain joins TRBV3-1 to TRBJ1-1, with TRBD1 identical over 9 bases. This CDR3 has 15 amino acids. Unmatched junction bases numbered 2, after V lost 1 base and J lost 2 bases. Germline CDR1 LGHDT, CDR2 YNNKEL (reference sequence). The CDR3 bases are TGTGCCAGCAGCCAAGCGACAGGGGGTAACACTGAAGCTTTCTTT. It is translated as CASSQATGGNTEAFF.

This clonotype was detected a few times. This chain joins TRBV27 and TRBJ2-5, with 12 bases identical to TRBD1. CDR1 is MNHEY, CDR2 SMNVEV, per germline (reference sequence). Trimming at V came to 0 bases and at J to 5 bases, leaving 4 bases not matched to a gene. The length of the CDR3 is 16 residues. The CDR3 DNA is TGTGCCAGCAGTTTATCGGGGACAGGGGGCTGGGAGACCCAGTACTTC. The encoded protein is CASSLSGTGGWETQYF.

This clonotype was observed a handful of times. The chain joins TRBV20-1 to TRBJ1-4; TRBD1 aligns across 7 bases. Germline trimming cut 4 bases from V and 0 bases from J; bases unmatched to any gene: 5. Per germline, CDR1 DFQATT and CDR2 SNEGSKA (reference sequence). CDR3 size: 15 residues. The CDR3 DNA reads TGCAGTGCTACAGGGACAGCCGCAACTAATGAAAAACTGTTTTTT. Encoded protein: CSATGTAATNEKLFF.

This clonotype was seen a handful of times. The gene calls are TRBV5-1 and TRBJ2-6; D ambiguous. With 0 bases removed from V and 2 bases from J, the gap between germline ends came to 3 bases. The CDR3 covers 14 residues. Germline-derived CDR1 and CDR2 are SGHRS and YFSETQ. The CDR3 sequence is CASSLAAGANVLTF. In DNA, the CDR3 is TGCGCCAGCAGCTTGGCGGCTGGGGCCAACGTCCTGACTTTC.

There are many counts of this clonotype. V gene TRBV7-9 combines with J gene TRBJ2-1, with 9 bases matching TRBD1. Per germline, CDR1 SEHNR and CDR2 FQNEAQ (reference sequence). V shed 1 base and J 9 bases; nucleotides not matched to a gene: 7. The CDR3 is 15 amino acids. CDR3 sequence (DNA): TGTGCCAGCAGCTTAGATGGGACAGGGACCTCTGAGCAGTTCTTC. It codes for CASSLDGTGTSEQFF.

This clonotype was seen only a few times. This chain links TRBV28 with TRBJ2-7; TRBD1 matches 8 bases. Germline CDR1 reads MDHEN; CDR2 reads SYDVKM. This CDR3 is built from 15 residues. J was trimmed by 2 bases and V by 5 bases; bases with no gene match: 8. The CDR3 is CASSPQQGGTYEQYF. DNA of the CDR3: TGTGCCAGCAGTCCCCAACAGGGGGGTACCTACGAGCAGTACTTC.

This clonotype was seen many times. CDR3: CASSHRGLAGLNTGELFF. The CDR3 DNA sequence: TGTGCCAGCAGCCACCGCGGACTAGCGGGATTGAACACCGGGGAGCTGTTTTTT. The chain employs TRBV4-2 and TRBJ2-2; TRBD2 aligns across 12 bases. Germline values: CDR1 LGHNA, CDR2 YNFKEQ. The CDR3 length is 18 residues. The V gene end was trimmed by 3 bases and the J gene end by 1 base; junction bases not matched to a gene: 6.

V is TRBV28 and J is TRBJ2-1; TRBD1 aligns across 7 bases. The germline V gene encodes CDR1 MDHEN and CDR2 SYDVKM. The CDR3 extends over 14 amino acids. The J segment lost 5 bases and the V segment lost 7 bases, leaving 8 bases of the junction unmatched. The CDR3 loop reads CASTKGTANNEQFF. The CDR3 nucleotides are TGTGCCAGCACCAAGGGGACAGCGAACAATGAGCAGTTCTTC.

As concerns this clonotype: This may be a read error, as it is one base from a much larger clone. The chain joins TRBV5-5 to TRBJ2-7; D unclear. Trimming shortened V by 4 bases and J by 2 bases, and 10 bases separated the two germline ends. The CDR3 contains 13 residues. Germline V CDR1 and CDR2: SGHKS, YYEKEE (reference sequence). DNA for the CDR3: TGTGCCAGCAGCCCGATCTGCGCCTACGAGCAGTACTTC. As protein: CASSPICAYEQYF.

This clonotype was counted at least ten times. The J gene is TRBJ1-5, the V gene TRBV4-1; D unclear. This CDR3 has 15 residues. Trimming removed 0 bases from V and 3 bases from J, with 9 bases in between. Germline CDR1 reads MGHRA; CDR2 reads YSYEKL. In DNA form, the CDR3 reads TGCGCCAGCAGCCAAGATTTGGCAGACAATCAGCCCCAGCATTTT. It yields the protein CASSQDLADNQPQHF.

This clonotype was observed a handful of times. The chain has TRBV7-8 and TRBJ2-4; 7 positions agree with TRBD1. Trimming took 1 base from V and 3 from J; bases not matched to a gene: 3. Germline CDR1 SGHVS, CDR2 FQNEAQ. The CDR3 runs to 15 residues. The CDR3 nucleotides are TGTGCCAGCAGCTTAGAAGGGACAGTCAAAAACATTCAGTACTTC. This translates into CASSLEGTVKNIQYF.

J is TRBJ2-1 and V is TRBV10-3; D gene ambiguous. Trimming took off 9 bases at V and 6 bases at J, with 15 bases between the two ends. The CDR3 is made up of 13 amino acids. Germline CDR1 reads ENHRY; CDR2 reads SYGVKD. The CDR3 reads CAIKAGDINEQFF. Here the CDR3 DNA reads TGTGCCATTAAGGCTGGTGACATCAATGAGCAGTTCTTC.

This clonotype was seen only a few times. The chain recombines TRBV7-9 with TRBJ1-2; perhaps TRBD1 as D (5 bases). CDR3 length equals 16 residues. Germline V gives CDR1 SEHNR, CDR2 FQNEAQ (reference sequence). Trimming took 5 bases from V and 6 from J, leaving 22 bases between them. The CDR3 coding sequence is TGTGCCAGCAGCCCGGCCTTATGGTCCCCAGGGAATGGCTACACCTTC. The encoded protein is CASSPALWSPGNGYTF.

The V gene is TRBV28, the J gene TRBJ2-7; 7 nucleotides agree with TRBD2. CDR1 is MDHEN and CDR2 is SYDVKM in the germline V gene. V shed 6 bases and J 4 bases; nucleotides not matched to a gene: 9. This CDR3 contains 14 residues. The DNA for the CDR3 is TGTGCCAGCAGGGCCCGGGGACTAACATACGAGCAGTACTTC. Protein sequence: CASRARGLTYEQYF.

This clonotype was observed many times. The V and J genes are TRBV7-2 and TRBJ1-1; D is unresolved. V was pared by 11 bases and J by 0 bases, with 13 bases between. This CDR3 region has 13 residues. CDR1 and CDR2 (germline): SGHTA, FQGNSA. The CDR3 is CAPGRAMNTEAFF. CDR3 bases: TGTGCCCCCGGACGGGCCATGAACACTGAAGCTTTCTTT.

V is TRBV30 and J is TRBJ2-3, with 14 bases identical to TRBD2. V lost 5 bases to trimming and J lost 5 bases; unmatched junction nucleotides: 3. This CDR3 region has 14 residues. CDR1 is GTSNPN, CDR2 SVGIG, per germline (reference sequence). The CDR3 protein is CAWGGTSGRDTQYF. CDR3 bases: TGTGCCTGGGGAGGGACTAGCGGGAGAGATACGCAGTATTTT.

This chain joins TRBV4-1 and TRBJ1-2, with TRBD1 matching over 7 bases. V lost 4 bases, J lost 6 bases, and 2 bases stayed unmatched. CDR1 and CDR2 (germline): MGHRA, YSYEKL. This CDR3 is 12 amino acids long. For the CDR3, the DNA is TGCGCCAGCAGCCGTACAGGGGATGGCTACACCTTC. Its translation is CASSRTGDGYTF.

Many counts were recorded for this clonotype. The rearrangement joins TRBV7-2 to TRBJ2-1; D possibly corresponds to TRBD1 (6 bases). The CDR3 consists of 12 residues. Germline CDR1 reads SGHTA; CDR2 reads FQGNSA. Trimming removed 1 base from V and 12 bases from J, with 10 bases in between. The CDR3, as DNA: TGTGCCAGCAGCTTAGAAACAGGGAGGCAGTTCTTC. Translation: CASSLETGRQFF.

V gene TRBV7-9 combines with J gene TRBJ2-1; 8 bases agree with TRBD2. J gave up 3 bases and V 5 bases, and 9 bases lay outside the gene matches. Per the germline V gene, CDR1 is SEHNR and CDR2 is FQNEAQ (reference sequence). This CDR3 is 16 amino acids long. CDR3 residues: CASSPLVAGYYNEQFF. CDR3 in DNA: TGTGCCAGCAGCCCATTGGTAGCGGGATACTACAATGAGCAGTTCTTC.